This T cell receptor (beta chain) was captured in a study of blood T cell repertoires in COVID-19. Across the study: Samples came from the United States, Italy and Spain, spanning acute and convalescent COVID-19. T cells, B-cell-depleted T cells, or PBMCs supplied cDNA or gDNA.

In the authors' methods: Estimation of nucleated cell counts relied on the amplification of reference gene primers. Produced via immunoSEQ multiplex PCR; TCRdb's table is partial and in-frame only. That table furnishes V, J and clone size, whereas the DNA furnished D and trimming. The sample holds roughly 73,000 clones, around 86% seen once. Trimming at V came to 4 bases and at J to 5 bases, leaving 7 bases not matched to a gene. Germline lookup yields CDR1 SGHVS and CDR2 FQNEAQ. The CDR3 consists of 14 residues. The chain carries TRBV7-8 and TRBJ1-1; 7 nucleotides match TRBD1. Input material: peripheral blood. This sequence originates from a woman over 75 with active or convalescent COVID-19. The CDR3 DNA follows: TGTGCCAGCAGCTACTCGACAGGGTCTACTGAAGCTTTCTTT. Translation: CASSYSTGSTEAFF.